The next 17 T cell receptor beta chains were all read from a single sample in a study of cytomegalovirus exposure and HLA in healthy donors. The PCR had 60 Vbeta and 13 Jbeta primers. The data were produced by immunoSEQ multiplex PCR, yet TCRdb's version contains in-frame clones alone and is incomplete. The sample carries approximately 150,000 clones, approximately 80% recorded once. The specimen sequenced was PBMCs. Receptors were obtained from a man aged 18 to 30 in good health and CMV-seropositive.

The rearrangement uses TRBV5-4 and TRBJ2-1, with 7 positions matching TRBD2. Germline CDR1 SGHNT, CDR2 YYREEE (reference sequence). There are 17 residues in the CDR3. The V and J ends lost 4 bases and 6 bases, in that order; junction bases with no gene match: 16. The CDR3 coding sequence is TGTGCCAGCAGCATCGCGGGCGGGGGTGTGCTTCCCAATGAGCAGTTCTTC. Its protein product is CASSIAGGGVLPNEQFF.

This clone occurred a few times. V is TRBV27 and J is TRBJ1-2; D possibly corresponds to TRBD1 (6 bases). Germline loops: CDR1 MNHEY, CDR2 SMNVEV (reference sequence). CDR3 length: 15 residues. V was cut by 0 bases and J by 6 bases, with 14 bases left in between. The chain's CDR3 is CASSLSDRTVHGYTF. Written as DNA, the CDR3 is TGTGCCAGCAGTTTATCGGATCGGACAGTCCATGGCTACACCTTC.

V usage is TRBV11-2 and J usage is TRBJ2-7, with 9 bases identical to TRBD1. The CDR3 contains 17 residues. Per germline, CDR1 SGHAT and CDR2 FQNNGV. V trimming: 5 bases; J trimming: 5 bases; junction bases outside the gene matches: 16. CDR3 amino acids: CASSLRPPGQGSDEQYF. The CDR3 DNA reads TGTGCCAGCAGCCTTAGACCACCGGGACAGGGTAGCGACGAGCAGTACTTC.

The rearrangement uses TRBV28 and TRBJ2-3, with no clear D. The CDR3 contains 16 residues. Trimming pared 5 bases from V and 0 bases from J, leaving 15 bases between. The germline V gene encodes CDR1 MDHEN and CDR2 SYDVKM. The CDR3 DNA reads TGTGCCAGCAGTCGCCCCAGGTACGTGAGCACAGATACGCAGTATTTT. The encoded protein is CASSRPRYVSTDTQYF.

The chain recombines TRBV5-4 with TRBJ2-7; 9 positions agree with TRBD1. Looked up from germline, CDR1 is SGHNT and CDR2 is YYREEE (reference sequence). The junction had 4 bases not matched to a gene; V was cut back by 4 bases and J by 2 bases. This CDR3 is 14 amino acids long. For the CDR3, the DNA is TGTGCCAGCAGCGGGGGACAGGGCCCCTACGAGCAGTACTTC. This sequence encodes CASSGGQGPYEQYF.

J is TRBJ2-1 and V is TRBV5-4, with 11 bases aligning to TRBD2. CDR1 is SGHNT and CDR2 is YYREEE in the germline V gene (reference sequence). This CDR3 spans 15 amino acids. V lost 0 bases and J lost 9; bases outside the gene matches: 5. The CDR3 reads CASSLGASGRIEQFF. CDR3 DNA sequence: TGTGCCAGCAGCTTGGGGGCTAGCGGGAGGATTGAGCAGTTCTTC.

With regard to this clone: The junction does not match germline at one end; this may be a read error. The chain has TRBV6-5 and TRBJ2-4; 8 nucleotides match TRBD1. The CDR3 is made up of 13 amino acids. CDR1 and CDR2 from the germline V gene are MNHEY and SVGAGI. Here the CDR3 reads CASSDRAQNSQYF. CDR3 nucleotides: TGTGCCAGCTCGGACAGGGCCCAAAACAGTCAGTACTTC.

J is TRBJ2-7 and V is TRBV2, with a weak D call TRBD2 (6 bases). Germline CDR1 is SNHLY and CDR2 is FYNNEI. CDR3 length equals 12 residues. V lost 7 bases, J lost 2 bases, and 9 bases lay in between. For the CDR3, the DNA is TGTGCCAGCAAGGAGGGTCCCTACGAGCAGTACTTC. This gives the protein CASKEGPYEQYF.

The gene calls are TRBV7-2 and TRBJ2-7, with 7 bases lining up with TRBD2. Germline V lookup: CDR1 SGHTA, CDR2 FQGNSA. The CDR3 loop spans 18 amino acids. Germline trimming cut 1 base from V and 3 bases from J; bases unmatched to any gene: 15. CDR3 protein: CASSLEGGPNIFYYEQYF. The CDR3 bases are TGTGCCAGCAGCTTAGAGGGAGGGCCGAACATATTTTACTACGAGCAGTACTTC.

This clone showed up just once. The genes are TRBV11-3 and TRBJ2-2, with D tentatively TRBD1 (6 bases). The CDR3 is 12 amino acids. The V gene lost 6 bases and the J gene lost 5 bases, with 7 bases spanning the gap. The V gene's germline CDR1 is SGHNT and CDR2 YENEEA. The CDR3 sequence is CASRGGTGELFF. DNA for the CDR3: TGTGCCAGCAGAGGGGGTACCGGGGAGCTGTTTTTT.

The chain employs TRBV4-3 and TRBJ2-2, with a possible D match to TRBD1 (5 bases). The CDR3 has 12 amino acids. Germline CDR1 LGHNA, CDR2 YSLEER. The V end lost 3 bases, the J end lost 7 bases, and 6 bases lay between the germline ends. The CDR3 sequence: CASSHQGGELFF. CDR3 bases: TGCGCCAGCAGCCATCAGGGCGGGGAGCTGTTTTTT.

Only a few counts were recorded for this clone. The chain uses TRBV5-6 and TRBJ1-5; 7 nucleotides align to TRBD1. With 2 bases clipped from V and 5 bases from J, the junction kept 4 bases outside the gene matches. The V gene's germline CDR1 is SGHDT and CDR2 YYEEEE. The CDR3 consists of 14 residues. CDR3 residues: CASSLYRGDQPQHF. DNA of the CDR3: TGTGCCAGCAGCTTATACAGGGGAGATCAGCCCCAGCATTTT.

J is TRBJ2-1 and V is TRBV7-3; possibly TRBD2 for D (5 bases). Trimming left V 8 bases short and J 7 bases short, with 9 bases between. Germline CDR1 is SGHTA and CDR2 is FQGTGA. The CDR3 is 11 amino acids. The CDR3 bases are TGTGCCAGCGGAGGTGGGAATGAGCAGTTCTTC. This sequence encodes CASGGGNEQFF.

For the CDR3, the DNA is TGTGCCAGCAGCCTCCCGGGGGGAAAGACCCAGTACTTC. It yields the protein CASSLPGGKTQYF. The chain recombines TRBV13 with TRBJ2-5, with TRBD2 matching 7 bases. Trimming took 5 bases from V and 6 from J; bases not matched to a gene: 6. From germline, CDR1 is PRHDT and CDR2 FYEKMQ (reference sequence). This CDR3 contains 13 residues.

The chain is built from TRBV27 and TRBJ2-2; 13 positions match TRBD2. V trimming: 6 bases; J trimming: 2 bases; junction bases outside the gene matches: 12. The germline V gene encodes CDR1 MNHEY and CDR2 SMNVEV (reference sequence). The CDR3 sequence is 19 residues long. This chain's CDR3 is CASSSTTSGGLLNTGELFF. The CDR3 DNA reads TGTGCCAGCAGCTCAACGACTAGCGGGGGGCTCCTAAACACCGGGGAGCTGTTTTTT.

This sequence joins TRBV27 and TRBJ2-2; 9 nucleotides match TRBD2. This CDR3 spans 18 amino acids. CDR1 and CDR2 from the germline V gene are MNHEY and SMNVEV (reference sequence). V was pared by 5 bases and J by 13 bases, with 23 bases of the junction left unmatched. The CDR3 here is CASSPRRELAGVGAGLFF. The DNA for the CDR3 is TGTGCCAGCAGTCCCCGCCGGGAGTTAGCGGGAGTTGGGGCTGGGCTGTTTTTT.

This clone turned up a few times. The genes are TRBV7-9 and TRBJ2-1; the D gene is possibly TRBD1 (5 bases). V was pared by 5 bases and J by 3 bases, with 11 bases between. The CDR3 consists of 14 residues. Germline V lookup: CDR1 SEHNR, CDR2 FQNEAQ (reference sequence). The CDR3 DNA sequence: TGTGCCAGCAGCCCCCGGCAGGGCTACAATGAGCAGTTCTTC. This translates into CASSPRQGYNEQFF.